The 28 T cell receptor beta chains below were found in one sample sequenced in a study of T cell repertoires in cytomegalovirus infection. One entry per CDR3 protein, called by TCRdb with MiXCR from the reads. The sample has about 180,000 distinct CDR3 sequences; approximately 15% are singletons. The sample taken for sequencing was PBMCs. Source of these receptors: a human donor in good health (CMV status not recorded). Some clones in this sample may be carry-over from other donors' samples.

The chain couples TRBV25-1 to TRBJ1-3; 9 positions match TRBD1. V was pared by 6 bases and J by 0 bases, with 6 bases of the junction left unmatched. CDR3 length: 16 amino acids. CDR1 and CDR2 from the germline V gene are MGHDK and SYGVNS. Here the CDR3 DNA reads TGTGCCAGCAGGGGACAGGGAAAAAGCTCTGGAAACACCATATATTTT. Translated: CASRGQGKSSGNTIYF.

This clonotype has only a few counts. This sequence joins TRBV7-3 and TRBJ2-7, with 8 bases aligning to TRBD2. Germline values: CDR1 SGHTA, CDR2 FQGTGA. The CDR3 covers 14 residues. J lost 2 bases, V lost 4 bases, and 4 bases had no gene match. CDR3 sequence: CASSSTSGPYEQYF. The CDR3 bases are TGTGCCAGCAGCTCCACTAGCGGCCCCTACGAGCAGTACTTC.

The chain recombines TRBV5-4 with TRBJ2-3; TRBD1 matches 9 bases. CDR3 size: 14 residues. The V gene end was trimmed by 7 bases and the J gene end by 3 bases; junction bases not matched to a gene: 6. Germline V gene lookup returns CDR1 SGHNT and CDR2 YYREEE (reference sequence). CDR3 amino acids: CASGEQGATDTQYF. The CDR3 DNA reads as TGTGCCAGCGGTGAACAGGGGGCGACAGATACGCAGTATTTT.

There are a few counts of this clonotype. This chain uses TRBV5-6 with TRBJ2-1; the D call may be TRBD1 or TRBD2 (6 bases each). V lost 2 bases to trimming and J lost 7 bases, with 16 bases between them. The germline gives CDR1 SGHDT, CDR2 YYEEEE. The length of the CDR3 is 15 residues. DNA of the CDR3: TGTGCCAGCAGCTTTGGAGGGGGGCCGGGGAATGAGCAGTTCTTC. It translates to CASSFGGGPGNEQFF. The full variable domain, with the rest looked up from reference TRBV5-6 and TRBJ2-1, is DAGVTQSPTHLIKTRGQQVTLRCSPKSGHDTVSWYQQALGQGPQFIFQYYEEEERQRGNFPDRFSGHQFPNYSSELNVNALLLGDSALYLCASSFGGGPGNEQFFGPGTRLTVL.

This clonotype was found a few times. The chain carries TRBV28 and TRBJ1-3, with unresolved D. Germline V CDR1 and CDR2: MDHEN, SYDVKM. Trimming shortened V by 0 bases and J by 2 bases, and 11 bases separated the two germline ends. CDR3 length equals 16 residues. The CDR3 loop reads CASSLWTNTAGNTIYF. CDR3 in DNA: TGTGCCAGCAGTTTATGGACAAACACGGCTGGAAACACCATATATTTT. The variable domain in full, with the rest retrieved from reference TRBV28 and TRBJ1-3, is DVKVTQSSRYLVKRTGEKVFLECVQDMDHENMFWYRQDPGLGLRLIYFSYDVKMKEKGDIPEGYSVSREKKERFSLILESASTNQTSMYLCASSLWTNTAGNTIYFGEGSWLTVV.

This clonotype showed up just a few times. The J gene is TRBJ1-1, the V gene TRBV5-1; D gene unclear. Trimming pared 0 bases from V and 0 bases from J, leaving 9 bases between. Germline V gene lookup returns CDR1 SGHRS and CDR2 YFSETQ. CDR3 length equals 15 residues. CDR3 sequence: CASSLERGMNTEAFF. CDR3 in DNA: TGCGCCAGCAGCTTGGAACGTGGGATGAACACTGAAGCTTTCTTT. The full variable domain, in which reference TRBV5-1 and TRBJ1-1 provide the parts outside the CDR3, is KAGVTQTPRYLIKTRGQQVTLSCSPISGHRSVSWYQQTPGQGLQFLFEYFSETQRNKGNFPGRFSGRQFSNSRSEMNVSTLELGDSALYLCASSLERGMNTEAFFGQGTRLTVV.

This clonotype was recorded a few times. CDR3: CSVGTVNYGYTF. In DNA form, the CDR3 reads TGCAGCGTCGGAACGGTTAACTATGGCTACACCTTC. The chain uses TRBV29-1 and TRBJ1-2; D remains ambiguous. Germline CDR1 is SQVTM and CDR2 is ANQGSEA. Deletions cut 6 bases from V and 1 base from J, with 9 bases between. This CDR3 region has 12 residues.

The chain links TRBV29-1 to TRBJ1-2; the D is unclear. This CDR3 has 13 amino acids. Germline V gene data show CDR1 as SQVTM and CDR2 as ANQGSEA. Trimming stripped 6 bases from V and 0 bases from J, with 11 bases between. The CDR3 coding sequence is TGCAGCGTCACAGCCCTAGCTAACTATGGCTACACCTTC. As protein: CSVTALANYGYTF.

Ten or more counts support this clonotype. The chain is built from TRBV7-8 and TRBJ1-5, with 7 bases lining up with TRBD1. CDR1 and CDR2 (germline): SGHVS, FQNEAQ. V lost 3 bases and J lost 7; bases outside the gene matches: 15. This CDR3 has 17 residues. In DNA form, the CDR3 reads TGTGCCAGCAGCTTCACCCCCCGGCCGGGACAGAACCAGCCCCAGCATTTT. This encodes CASSFTPRPGQNQPQHF.

The rearrangement uses TRBV19 and TRBJ2-7, with 8 nucleotides matching TRBD1. The V and J ends lost 7 bases and 3 bases, in that order; junction bases with no gene match: 11. This CDR3 comprises 15 residues. Germline CDR1 and CDR2: LNHDA and SQIVND (reference sequence). CDR3: CASTDRGGSHYEQYF. In DNA, the CDR3 is TGTGCCAGTACCGACAGGGGCGGCAGCCACTACGAGCAGTACTTC.

The CDR3: CASSTDRIDQPQHF. The CDR3 region has the DNA TGTGCCAGCAGTACCGACAGGATCGATCAGCCCCAGCATTTT. The chain combines TRBV28 with TRBJ1-5, with TRBD1 as a possible D gene (6 bases). Germline loops: CDR1 MDHEN, CDR2 SYDVKM. Trimming stripped 5 bases from V and 5 bases from J, with 13 bases between. There are 14 residues in the CDR3.

The V call is TRBV28, the J call TRBJ1-5; 8 bases are shared with TRBD1. The J segment lost 6 bases and the V segment lost 6 bases, leaving 10 bases of the junction unmatched. The CDR3 is made up of 15 amino acids. Germline CDR1 reads MDHEN; CDR2 reads SYDVKM. CDR3 bases: TGTGCCAGCAGGACCCCCGGGACAGGTAGTCAGCCCCAGCATTTT. As protein: CASRTPGTGSQPQHF.

This clonotype came up once. A much larger clone is a single base away; this may be a read error. The rearrangement links TRBV7-2 to TRBJ1-1; D unclear. This CDR3 spans 14 amino acids. Germline assignment: CDR1 SGHTA and CDR2 FQGNSA. Trimming took 1 base from V and 5 from J, leaving 11 bases between them. CDR3 DNA: TGTGCCAGCAGCTTAGGCCACCGCGAGACTGAAGCTTTCTTT. Amino acids: CASSLGHRETEAFF. Together with reference TRBV7-2 and TRBJ1-1, the CDR3 gives the full variable domain: GAGVSQSPSNKVTEKGKDVELRCDPISGHTALYWYRQSLGQGLEFLIYFQGNSAPDKSGLPSDRFSAERTGGSVSTLTIQRTQQEDSAVYLCASSLGHRETEAFFGQGTRLTVV.

There are a few counts of this clonotype. This rearrangement joins TRBV28 to TRBJ2-7; TRBD1 agrees at 9 bases. The junction had 6 bases not matched to a gene; V was cut back by 6 bases and J by 3 bases. The CDR3 sequence is 14 residues long. Germline V gives CDR1 MDHEN, CDR2 SYDVKM. The CDR3 nucleotides read TGTGCCAGCAGACGCCGGGACAGGGTCTACGAGCAGTACTTC. Amino acids: CASRRRDRVYEQYF.

Many counts were recorded for this clonotype. The CDR3 DNA follows: TGTGCCAGCAGACCCGGACAGGATGGAAACACCATATATTTT. Translating gives CASRPGQDGNTIYF. The chain couples TRBV12-3 or TRBV12-4 to TRBJ1-3; TRBD1 matches at 7 bases. The CDR3 sequence is 14 residues long. The V gene end was trimmed by 6 bases and the J gene end by 3 bases; junction bases not matched to a gene: 5.

This clonotype was seen ten or more times. This chain links TRBV7-8 with TRBJ1-5, with D perhaps TRBD1 (5 bases). Germline V gene lookup returns CDR1 SGHVS and CDR2 FQNEAQ. CDR3 size: 15 residues. The V end lost 0 bases, the J end lost 4 bases, and 10 bases lay between the germline ends. Written as DNA, the CDR3 is TGTGCCAGCAGCTTAGCCCCGGACAAAAATCAGCCCCAGCATTTT. Protein: CASSLAPDKNQPQHF.

In this sample, this clonotype turned up a few times. CDR3 nucleotides: TGTGCCAGCAGCTTAGCTGGACAGCTAGCCAAAAACATTCAGTACTTC. Its protein product is CASSLAGQLAKNIQYF. The chain carries TRBV7-8 and TRBJ2-4; D may be TRBD1 (6 bases). This CDR3 region has 16 residues. The ends were cut back, 0 bases at V and 0 bases at J, with 9 bases in the middle. Germline assignment: CDR1 SGHVS and CDR2 FQNEAQ.

The chain couples TRBV27 to TRBJ2-7; a weak D match, TRBD2 (5 bases). The length of the CDR3 is 14 residues. CDR1 is MNHEY, CDR2 SMNVEV, per germline (reference sequence). Trimming left V 3 bases short and J 5 bases short, with 14 bases between. This CDR3 reads CASSFVGMRDEQYF. The CDR3 DNA is TGTGCCAGCAGTTTCGTAGGTATGAGGGACGAGCAGTACTTC.

Only a few counts were recorded for this clonotype. V is TRBV7-6 and J is TRBJ1-6; D is uncertain. V lost 3 bases and J 14 bases, leaving 14 bases between the germline ends. The length of the CDR3 is 13 residues. Germline V gene data show CDR1 as SGHVS and CDR2 as FNYEAQ. The CDR3 region is CASSLDLTGALHF. CDR3 coding DNA: TGTGCCAGCAGCTTGGATCTCACTGGGGCCCTCCACTTT.

The chain links TRBV27 to TRBJ1-5; TRBD1 is a possible D gene (6 bases). Germline V CDR1 and CDR2: MNHEY, SMNVEV (reference sequence). This CDR3 has 15 amino acids. V was shortened by 5 bases and J by 3 bases, with 14 bases between the two germline ends. CDR3 region: CASSARDTTNQPQHF. DNA of the CDR3: TGTGCCAGCAGTGCCCGGGACACCACCAATCAGCCCCAGCATTTT.

This clonotype showed up many times. This CDR3 reads CASSLEGFTEAFF. CDR3 bases: TGTGCCAGCAGCTTAGAGGGGTTCACTGAAGCTTTCTTT. The V call is TRBV7-2, the J call TRBJ1-1, with a possible D match to TRBD1 (5 bases). V lost 1 base and J lost 4, with 7 bases in between. CDR3 length: 13 amino acids. Germline loops: CDR1 SGHTA, CDR2 FQGNSA.

This clonotype was detected ten times or more. This sequence joins TRBV7-8 and TRBJ2-5, with 13 bases matching TRBD2. Germline-derived CDR1 and CDR2 are SGHVS and FQNEAQ. The CDR3 spans 16 residues. V trimming: 5 bases; J trimming: 1 base; junction bases outside the gene matches: 4. The CDR3 DNA reads as TGTGCCAGCAGCAAGACTAGCGGGAGGTTCCAAGAGACCCAGTACTTC. Protein product: CASSKTSGRFQETQYF.

This clonotype was picked up a small number of times. This chain uses TRBV10-3 with TRBJ2-1; D remains ambiguous. CDR1 ENHRY and CDR2 SYGVKD come from the germline V gene. The CDR3 sequence is 14 residues long. Trimming pared 2 bases from V and 10 bases from J, leaving 15 bases between. CDR3 nucleotide sequence: TGTGCCATCAGTGAGGGCGCGTTTGATGGGGAGCAGTTCTTC. Its protein product is CAISEGAFDGEQFF.

This clonotype occurred many times. The J gene is TRBJ1-1, the V gene TRBV19, with a weak D call TRBD1 (6 bases). Germline CDR1 and CDR2: LNHDA and SQIVND (reference sequence). V lost 7 bases and J lost 1, with 13 bases in between. The length of the CDR3 is 14 residues. The DNA for the CDR3 is TGTGCCAGTACCCTAGGGGGGCCGAACACTGAAGCTTTCTTT. Amino acid sequence: CASTLGGPNTEAFF.

This clonotype was counted at least ten times. The chain employs TRBV6-2 or TRBV6-3 and TRBJ1-6, with D unresolved. Trimming stripped 5 bases from V and 7 bases from J, with 6 bases between. The CDR3 is made up of 12 amino acids. The germline V gene encodes CDR1 MNHEY and CDR2 SVGEGT. CDR3 in DNA: TGTGCCAGCAGTATTGGGAATTCACCCCTCCACTTT. Protein product: CASSIGNSPLHF.

The chain has TRBV6-5 and TRBJ2-1; 8 positions agree with TRBD2. This CDR3 has 15 residues. Germline CDR1 reads MNHEY; CDR2 reads SVGAGI. V was pared by 8 bases and J by 7 bases, with 13 bases of the junction left unmatched. The CDR3 here is CASGRSSGRVNEQFF. The CDR3 bases are TGTGCCAGCGGACGATCTAGCGGGCGGGTTAATGAGCAGTTCTTC.

At least ten counts were recorded for this clonotype. V usage is TRBV7-2 and J usage is TRBJ1-5, with D hard to call. V lost 7 bases to trimming and J lost 0 bases, with 10 bases between them. Germline CDR1 and CDR2: SGHTA and FQGNSA. This CDR3 contains 14 residues. The CDR3 loop reads CASTPGFSNQPQHF. As DNA, the CDR3 is TGTGCCAGCACCCCCGGGTTTAGCAATCAGCCCCAGCATTTT.

This clonotype appeared many times. V and J are TRBV7-9 and TRBJ2-3; D may be TRBD2 (6 bases). Germline V gene lookup returns CDR1 SEHNR and CDR2 FQNEAQ (reference sequence). The CDR3 contains 15 residues. V shed 1 base and J shed 0 bases, with 8 bases lying between them. The CDR3 region is CASSLVGGSTDTQYF. Here the CDR3 DNA reads TGTGCCAGCAGCTTAGTGGGGGGTAGCACAGATACGCAGTATTTT.